The clone carrying this T cell receptor (beta chain) was recorded a few times. The V gene lost 4 bases and the J gene lost 1 base, with 4 bases spanning the gap. The germline CDR1 and CDR2 sequences are SGHTA and FQGNSA. The CDR3 is 12 amino acids. The data stem from a study of blood T cell repertoires in COVID-19. As processed by the authors: Nucleated cell number was recorded as an estimate derived from reference gene primer amplification. TCRdb's copy holds only in-frame clones and misses some; the assay was immunoSEQ multiplex PCR. That table gives V, J and clone size, and the DNA gave D and trimming. The sample has 45,000 to 70,000 clones, more than 60% seen once.

The genes are TRBV7-2 and TRBJ1-1; D is unclear. Sequencing was carried out using peripheral blood. This clonotype was sampled from a woman between 50 and 59 years old with active or convalescent COVID-19. The CDR3 sequence is CASSSQNTEAFF. CDR3 in DNA: TGTGCCAGCAGCTCCCAGAACACTGAAGCTTTCTTT.